There are a few counts of the clone carrying this TCR beta chain. The investigators amplified TCR beta CDR3 regions from RNA transcripts. Using the HTBI primer set, a first-round RT-PCR was run on the TCR CDR3. TCRdb analysed the multiplex PCR reads with MiXCR anew, one entry per CDR3 protein. The data hold under 700,000 distinct CDR3 sequences, with more than 45% observed a single time. This record belongs to a study of T cells in Graves' hyperthyroidism and ophthalmopathy. Diagnostic decisions used clinical symptoms, serum thyroxine and TRAb, thyroid ultrasound and orbital computed tomography. V was shortened by 3 bases and J by 2 bases, with 7 bases between the two germline ends. CDR3 length: 13 residues. The V gene's germline CDR1 is LNHDA and CDR2 SQIVND (reference sequence).

The origin of this receptor is a woman between 18 and 30 years old with Graves' hyperthyroidism. Material for sequencing was peripheral blood or thyroid tissue (not recorded which). The V and J genes are TRBV19 and TRBJ1-2; D may be TRBD1 (5 bases). The CDR3 DNA reads TGTGCCAGTAGTATTGCAGGGAACTATGGCTACACCTTC. Its protein is CASSIAGNYGYTF.